One and the same sample provided the 24 T cell receptor beta chains below, sequenced in a study of blood T cell repertoires in COVID-19 (dated by TCRdb to 2018 to 2021). Library generation was performed with the immunoSEQ multiplex PCR assay. TCRdb re-hosts the immuneACCESS table, in-frame sequences only. Its copies lack some clones; in the studies checked, an unresolved V gene accounts for under half of them, and the cause for the rest is not known. Across this sample there are roughly 84,000 clones, with roughly 80% seen only once. 15% of the sample is held by the ten biggest clonotypes. The material sequenced was peripheral blood. Receptors were obtained from a woman older than 75 with acute or convalescent COVID-19.

V and J are TRBV2 and TRBJ2-2; TRBD2 is a possible D gene (5 bases). Germline V gives CDR1 SNHLY, CDR2 FYNNEI. V was pared by 5 bases and J by 3 bases, with 13 bases between. CDR3 length: 15 amino acids. CDR3 nucleotide sequence: TGTGCCAGCAGTCCCCGTCGGACTTACACCGGGGAGCTGTTTTTT. Translation gives CASSPRRTYTGELFF.

The chain employs TRBV20-1 and TRBJ2-5; maybe TRBD2 (5 bases). The CDR3 runs to 10 residues. The germline CDR1 and CDR2 sequences are DFQATT and SNEGSKA (reference sequence). CDR3 DNA sequence: TGCAGACAGAGGGATGAGACCCAGTACTTC. Amino acid sequence: CRQRDETQYF.

This clone was observed a handful of times. The V gene is TRBV5-4, the J gene TRBJ2-7; 7 bases map to TRBD2. This CDR3 has 15 amino acids. CDR1 is SGHNT and CDR2 is YYREEE in the germline V gene (reference sequence). The ends lost 0 bases at V and 3 bases at J; junction bases unmatched: 6. CDR3 region: CASSLVGGTSYEQYF. In DNA, the CDR3 is TGTGCCAGCAGCTTGGTCGGGGGGACGAGCTACGAGCAGTACTTC.

The chain links TRBV6-5 to TRBJ1-2; D perhaps matches TRBD1 (6 bases). The CDR3 extends over 14 amino acids. Per germline, CDR1 MNHEY and CDR2 SVGAGI. Trimming removed 2 bases at V and 8 bases at J, with 15 bases between. The CDR3 nucleotides read TGTGCCAGCAGTTACGGTAACAGGGAAGCGGGCTACACCTTC. It specifies CASSYGNREAGYTF.

This clone showed up just a few times. The rearrangement uses TRBV30 and TRBJ1-2; 8 bases line up with TRBD1. The junction had 9 bases not matched to a gene; V was cut back by 4 bases and J by 8 bases. CDR3 length equals 13 residues. Germline CDR1 reads GTSNPN; CDR2 reads SVGIG (reference sequence). This CDR3 reads CAWNLGQGNGYTF. CDR3 DNA sequence: TGTGCCTGGAACCTCGGACAGGGAAACGGCTACACCTTC.

This chain links TRBV2 with TRBJ2-7, with D maybe TRBD1 (5 bases). Germline V lookup: CDR1 SNHLY, CDR2 FYNNEI. Between the trimmed V and J ends, which lost 7 bases and 3 bases, there was a span of 10 bases. The CDR3 consists of 12 residues. CDR3 region: CASTLTVYEQYF. CDR3 nucleotide sequence: TGTGCCAGCACCCTGACAGTCTACGAGCAGTACTTC. Full variable domain (remainder filled in from reference TRBV2 and TRBJ2-7): EPEVTQTPSHQVTQMGQEVILRCVPISNHLYFYWYRQILGQKVEFLVSFYNNEISEKSEIFDDQFSVERPDGSNFTLKIRSTKLEDSAMYFCASTLTVYEQYFGPGTRLTVT.

The chain has TRBV4-2 and TRBJ2-1, with D tentatively TRBD2 (6 bases). Germline lookup yields CDR1 LGHNA and CDR2 YNFKEQ. V was pared by 4 bases and J by 5 bases, with 12 bases between. This CDR3 region has 14 residues. As DNA, the CDR3 is TGTGCCAGCAGCCGGGGGGACGGGAACAATGAGCAGTTCTTC. Translated, it gives CASSRGDGNNEQFF.

This chain uses TRBV6-5 with TRBJ1-3; 7 bases map to TRBD1. There are 15 residues in the CDR3. Germline V gene sequence: CDR1 MNHEY, CDR2 SVGAGI. Trimming took 6 bases from V and 0 from J; bases not matched to a gene: 5. As DNA, the CDR3 is TGTGCCAGCAGATCGACAGGGCGCTCTGGAAACACCATATATTTT. Translation: CASRSTGRSGNTIYF.

This clone showed up just once. V and J are TRBV18 and TRBJ1-1; no firm D call. The CDR3 length is 14 residues. CDR1 is KGHSH, CDR2 LQKENI, per germline. The ends were cut back, 3 bases at V and 1 base at J, with 9 bases in the middle. CDR3 nucleotide sequence: TGTGCCAGCTCACCGTGGAGAGGGAACACTGAAGCTTTCTTT. It yields the protein CASSPWRGNTEAFF.

V is TRBV7-2 and J is TRBJ1-3; D remains unclear. The CDR3 is 12 amino acids. Germline lookup yields CDR1 SGHTA and CDR2 FQGNSA. Trimming left V 5 bases short and J 2 bases short, with 4 bases between. The DNA of the CDR3 is TGTGCCAGCAGCCCAACTGGAAACACCATATATTTT. This translates into CASSPTGNTIYF.

The V and J genes are TRBV3-1 (or the pseudogene TRBV3-2) and TRBJ1-6, with D unclear. CDR3 length: 12 amino acids. The germline V gene encodes CDR1 LGHDT and CDR2 YNNKEL (reference sequence). The V end was cut by 1 base, the J end by 15 bases, with 10 bases between. The chain's CDR3 is CASSQGGVYLHF. The CDR3 DNA is TGTGCCAGCAGCCAAGGCGGGGTTTACCTCCACTTT.

The rearrangement links TRBV5-6 to TRBJ1-6; D gene ambiguous. The V gene's germline CDR1 is SGHDT and CDR2 YYEEEE. The CDR3 runs 14 residues. Trimming pared 7 bases from V and 8 bases from J, leaving 16 bases between. The CDR3 protein is CASWGGNDHSPLHF. In DNA, the CDR3 is TGTGCCAGCTGGGGAGGGAATGACCATTCACCCCTCCACTTT.

In its sample, this clone was seen a few times. The genes are TRBV27 and TRBJ2-2, with D possibly matching TRBD1 (6 bases). CDR1 and CDR2 from the germline V gene are MNHEY and SMNVEV (reference sequence). There are 15 residues in the CDR3. Trimming took off 6 bases at V and 6 bases at J, with 17 bases between the two ends. This chain's CDR3 is CASRRPGDGAGELFF. The CDR3 nucleotides are TGTGCCAGCAGGAGGCCAGGGGACGGGGCCGGGGAGCTGTTTTTT.

This chain joins TRBV29-1 and TRBJ1-1; TRBD1 aligns across 9 bases. The ends lost 0 bases at V and 6 bases at J; junction bases unmatched: 8. Germline-derived CDR1 and CDR2 are SQVTM and ANQGSEA. The CDR3 contains 15 residues. The CDR3 reads CSVEDRGQGRAEAFF. CDR3 bases: TGCAGCGTTGAAGATAGAGGACAGGGGAGGGCTGAAGCTTTCTTT.

The rearrangement uses TRBV23-1 and TRBJ2-7; possible D gene TRBD1, 6 bases. TRBV23-1 belongs to the ORF category, with a function that is uncertain. This CDR3 is 12 amino acids long. V was clipped by 10 bases and J by 6 bases, with 16 bases between them. CDR3 residues: CANPTRGCEQYF. The DNA for the CDR3 is TGCGCCAACCCCACGAGGGGGTGCGAGCAGTACTTC.

V gene TRBV19 combines with J gene TRBJ1-2; D is perhaps TRBD1 (6 bases). Trimming took 7 bases from V and 6 from J, leaving 21 bases between them. Looked up from germline, CDR1 is LNHDA and CDR2 is SQIVND (reference sequence). The CDR3 consists of 15 residues. The CDR3 nucleotides read TGTGCCAGTACCCTTCCCGGGAGGGGGAGGGATGGCTACACCTTC. Translating it yields CASTLPGRGRDGYTF. Complete variable domain (other parts from reference TRBV19 and TRBJ1-2): DGGITQSPKYLFRKEGQNVTLSCEQNLNHDAMYWYRQDPGQGLRLIYYSQIVNDFQKGDIAEGYSVSREKKESFPLTVTSAQKNPTAFYLCASTLPGRGRDGYTFGSGTRLTVV.

The chain carries TRBV9 and TRBJ1-2; a weak D match, TRBD1 (5 bases). Looked up from germline, CDR1 is SGDLS and CDR2 is YYNGEE. The V end was cut by 0 bases, the J end by 8 bases, with 11 bases between. There are 13 residues in the CDR3. CDR3 loop: CASSVDGAQGYTF. The CDR3 nucleotides are TGTGCCAGCAGCGTAGATGGGGCGCAGGGCTACACCTTC.

The chain has TRBV19 and TRBJ1-5, with D maybe TRBD1 (5 bases). CDR1 LNHDA and CDR2 SQIVND come from the germline V gene (reference sequence). The V and J ends lost 9 bases and 0 bases respectively, with 15 bases between them. The CDR3 consists of 15 residues. The CDR3 spells CASVQVPYSNQPQHF. The DNA for the CDR3 is TGTGCCAGCGTACAGGTCCCCTATAGCAATCAGCCCCAGCATTTT.

The V and J genes are TRBV4-1 and TRBJ1-1; TRBD1 matches 8 bases. Germline V gene data show CDR1 as MGHRA and CDR2 as YSYEKL. V shed 1 base, J shed 1 base, and the junction held 2 bases outside the gene matches. This CDR3 region has 15 residues. The CDR3 is CASSQGQGRNTEAFF. CDR3 coding DNA: TGCGCCAGCAGCCAAGGACAGGGGAGGAACACTGAAGCTTTCTTT.

This clone was recorded only once. The chain has TRBV7-2 and TRBJ2-5, with 15 bases fitting TRBD2. V lost 5 bases and J lost 5; bases outside the gene matches: 3. The CDR3 sequence is 15 residues long. Germline V gene sequence: CDR1 SGHTA, CDR2 FQGNSA. CDR3 sequence reads: CASSRTSGGAETQYF. CDR3 coding DNA: TGTGCCAGCAGCAGGACTAGCGGGGGGGCGGAGACCCAGTACTTC.

This chain connects TRBV11-3 to TRBJ1-4, with TRBD1 identical over 9 bases. Trimming at V came to 2 bases and at J to 7 bases, leaving 8 bases not matched to a gene. The CDR3 length is 16 residues. Per germline, CDR1 SGHNT and CDR2 YENEEA. This chain's CDR3 is CASSLKTGGGSEKLFF. CDR3 coding DNA: TGTGCCAGCAGCTTAAAGACAGGGGGAGGAAGTGAAAAACTGTTTTTT.

The chain uses TRBV5-1 and TRBJ1-1; D perhaps matches TRBD1 (6 bases). Deletions cut 0 bases from V and 0 bases from J, with 9 bases between. Germline V CDR1 and CDR2: SGHRS, YFSETQ. The CDR3 is 15 residues long. The CDR3 protein is CASSLDGQMNTEAFF. In nucleotides, the CDR3 is TGCGCCAGCAGCTTGGATGGACAGATGAACACTGAAGCTTTCTTT.

This clone was counted between two and nine times. The chain recombines TRBV5-1 with TRBJ1-1, with TRBD1 matching over 7 bases. The length of the CDR3 is 14 residues. Germline values: CDR1 SGHRS, CDR2 YFSETQ. V was pared by 0 bases and J by 5 bases, with 4 bases of the junction left unmatched. In DNA form, the CDR3 reads TGCGCCAGCAGCTTGGAAACAGGGGTGACTGAAGCTTTCTTT. Translation gives CASSLETGVTEAFF.

The chain combines TRBV27 with TRBJ2-1, with 9 positions matching TRBD1. Germline CDR1 reads MNHEY; CDR2 reads SMNVEV (reference sequence). The CDR3 consists of 16 residues. J was trimmed by 3 bases and V by 3 bases; bases with no gene match: 6. The CDR3: CASSFDNRGLYNEQFF. The CDR3 nucleotides are TGTGCCAGCAGTTTCGATAACAGGGGGCTCTACAATGAGCAGTTCTTC.